This TCR beta chain is drawn from a study of regulatory T cells in long-lasting Graves disease. Through Arm-PCR of CDR3 regions and iRepertoire HTBI primers, TCR beta libraries were built. TCRdb independently ran MiXCR on the multiplex PCR reads; one entry per CDR3 protein. The table has 400,000 to 550,000 distinct CDR3 sequences, about 16% seen once. Time point meaning: newly diagnosed GD, antithyroid drugs for less than 3 months. PBMCs provided the RNA from which the TCR library was made. This clonotype was counted at least ten times. Germline V gives CDR1 SGHVS, CDR2 FQNEAQ. The CDR3 has 15 amino acids. The trim removed 5 bases at V and 4 bases at J, leaving 11 bases unmatched. These data were also reused for a study on T cells in Graves' hyperthyroidism and ophthalmopathy.

V is TRBV7-8 and J is TRBJ2-7; 7 bases align to TRBD1. This sequence was found in a woman in her 30s with Graves disease. The sample was peripheral blood mononuclear cells (PBMCs), taken at new diagnosis, from a patient treated with antithyroid drugs. The CDR3 spells CASSLNDRVRYEQYF. CDR3 coding DNA: TGTGCCAGCAGCCTAAACGACAGGGTGCGGTACGAGCAGTACTTC.